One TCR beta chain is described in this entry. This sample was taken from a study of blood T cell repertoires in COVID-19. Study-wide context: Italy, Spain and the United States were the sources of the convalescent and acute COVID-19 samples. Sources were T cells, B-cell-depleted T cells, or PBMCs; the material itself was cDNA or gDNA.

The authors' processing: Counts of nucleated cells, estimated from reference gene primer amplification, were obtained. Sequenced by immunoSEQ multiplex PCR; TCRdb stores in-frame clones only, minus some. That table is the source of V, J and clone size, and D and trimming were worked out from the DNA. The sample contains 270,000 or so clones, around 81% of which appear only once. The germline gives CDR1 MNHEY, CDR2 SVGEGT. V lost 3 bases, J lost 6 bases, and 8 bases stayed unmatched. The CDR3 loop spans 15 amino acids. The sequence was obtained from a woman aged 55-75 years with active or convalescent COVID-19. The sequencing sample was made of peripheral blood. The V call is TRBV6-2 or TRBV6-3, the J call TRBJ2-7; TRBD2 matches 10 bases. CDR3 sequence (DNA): TGTGCCAGCAGTTATGAAAGCGGGGGGGCCTCCGAGCAGTACTTC. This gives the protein CASSYESGGASEQYF.